The entry below describes one T cell receptor (beta chain). Germline V gene sequence: CDR1 SGDLS, CDR2 YYNGEE. V lost 3 bases and J lost 5, with 11 bases in between. The CDR3 has 13 residues. Assay: immunoSEQ multiplex PCR; the TCRdb copy retains only in-frame clones and omits some. The sample yields about 110,000 clones, about 94% seen once. This sample is drawn from a study of T cell responses to AZD1222 COVID-19 vaccine. The TCR originated in an adult who received the AZD1222 COVID-19 vaccine. The chain is built from TRBV9 and TRBJ1-2; the D is unclear. The material sequenced was peripheral blood, taken 28 days after the second AZD1222 dose. DNA of the CDR3: TGTGCCAGCAGCGAACAAACGGGGTATGGCTACACCTTC. Its protein product is CASSEQTGYGYTF.